The text below deals with one TCR beta chain. Its specificity is unknown. The sample comes from a study of shared clonotypes between healthy human individuals. Study background: Used for every donor were three CD4 naive, three CD4 memory, two CD8 naive and one CD8 memory plate. Study-wide results and limits: Compared with clonotypes that all four donors shared, non-shared clonotypes had lower generation probabilities.

In the naive CD8 group, cells lacked CD45RO and were positively selected for CCR7, so terminally differentiated effector memory CD45RA+ cells were left out. Healthy adults negative for HIV, lacking recent acute infections or vaccinations, served as donors. Germline V gives CDR1 MGHRA, CDR2 YSYEKL. The CDR3 consists of 17 residues. With 0 bases removed from V and 2 bases from J, the gap between germline ends came to 16 bases. The test was conducted at deep level. The protocol was immunoSEQ multiplex PCR, while the TCRdb copy is restricted to in-frame clones and leaves out a portion. Among under 2,000,000 clones listed, about 95% were seen once.

V gene TRBV4-1 combines with J gene TRBJ2-5, with TRBD1 as a possible D gene (6 bases). The source material was naive CD8+ T cells sorted from blood. The clonotype comes from a young man in good health. The CDR3 DNA reads TGCGCCAGCAGCCAAGATAAAGGTTTAGGGACACAAGAGACCCAGTACTTC. The encoded protein is CASSQDKGLGTQETQYF.